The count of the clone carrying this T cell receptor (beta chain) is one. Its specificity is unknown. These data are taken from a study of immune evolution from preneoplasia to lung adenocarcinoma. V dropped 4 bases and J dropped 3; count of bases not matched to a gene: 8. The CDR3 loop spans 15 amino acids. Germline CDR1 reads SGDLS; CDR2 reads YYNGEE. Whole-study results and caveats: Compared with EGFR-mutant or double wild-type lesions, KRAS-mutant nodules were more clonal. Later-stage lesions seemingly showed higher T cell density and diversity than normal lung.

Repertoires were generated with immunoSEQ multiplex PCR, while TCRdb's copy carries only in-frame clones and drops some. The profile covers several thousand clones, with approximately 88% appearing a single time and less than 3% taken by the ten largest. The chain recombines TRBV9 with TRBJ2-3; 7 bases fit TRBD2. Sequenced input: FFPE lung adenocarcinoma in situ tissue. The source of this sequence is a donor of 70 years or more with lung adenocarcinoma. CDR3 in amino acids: CASSLRLAKTDTQYF. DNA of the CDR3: TGTGCCAGCAGCTTACGACTAGCCAAAACAGATACGCAGTATTTT.